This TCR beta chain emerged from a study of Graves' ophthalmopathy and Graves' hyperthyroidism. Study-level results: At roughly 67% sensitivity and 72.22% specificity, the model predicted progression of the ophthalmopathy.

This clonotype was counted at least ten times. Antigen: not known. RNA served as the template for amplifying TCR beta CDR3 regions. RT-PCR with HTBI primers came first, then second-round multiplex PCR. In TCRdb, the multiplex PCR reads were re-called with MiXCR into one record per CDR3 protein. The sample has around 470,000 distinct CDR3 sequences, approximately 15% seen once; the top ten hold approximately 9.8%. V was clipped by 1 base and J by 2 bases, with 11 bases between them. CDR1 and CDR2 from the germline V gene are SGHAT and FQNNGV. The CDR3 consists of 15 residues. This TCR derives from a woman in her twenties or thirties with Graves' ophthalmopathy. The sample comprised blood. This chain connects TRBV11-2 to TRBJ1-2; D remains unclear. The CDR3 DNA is TGTGCCAGCAGCTTAGGCCGGCTGGGGAACTATGGCTACACCTTC. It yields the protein CASSLGRLGNYGYTF.